These 23 T cell receptor beta chains were all obtained from the same sample, sequenced in a study of response to subunit inactivated influenza vaccine. TCRdb fed the RT-PCR reads into MiXCR, producing one record per CDR3 protein. The data contain 650,000 to 800,000 distinct CDR3 sequences, approximately 18% of them singletons. The source was PBMCs from blood, collected roughly 5 days after vaccination. These receptors came from a man aged 45-65 years who received an inactivated influenza vaccine.

This clonotype has ten or more counts. The chain is built from TRBV20-1 and TRBJ2-3; tentatively, D is TRBD1 or TRBD2 (5 bases each). Germline V gene data show CDR1 as DFQATT and CDR2 as SNEGSKA (reference sequence). There are 13 residues in the CDR3. V gave up 7 bases and J gave up 8 bases, with 19 bases separating them. The CDR3 bases are TGCAGTGGCCCGAACGGGACCTCCGGTACGCAGTATTTT. This codes for CSGPNGTSGTQYF.

This CDR3 reads CASSWTGPTGELFF. The CDR3 coding sequence is TGTGCCAGCAGTTGGACAGGGCCCACCGGGGAGCTGTTTTTT. V usage is TRBV28 and J usage is TRBJ2-2; TRBD1 matches 8 bases. The CDR3 is 14 amino acids. Germline V gene data show CDR1 as MDHEN and CDR2 as SYDVKM. The V segment lost 4 bases and the J segment 4 bases; nucleotides outside the gene matches: 2.

The rearrangement uses TRBV10-2 and TRBJ2-5; TRBD1 agrees at 9 bases. Germline CDR1 is WSHSY and CDR2 is SAAADI. The CDR3 is 16 amino acids. J lost 5 bases, V lost 5 bases, and 12 bases had no gene match. The CDR3 DNA reads as TGCGCCAGCAGTCGTGGGGACAGGGAAAGTTCGGAGACCCAGTACTTC. It encodes CASSRGDRESSETQYF.

V is TRBV12-3 or TRBV12-4 and J is TRBJ1-6, with TRBD1 matching 7 bases. This CDR3 is built from 17 residues. With 8 bases clipped from V and 0 bases from J, the junction kept 10 bases outside the gene matches. As DNA, the CDR3 is TGTGCCAGCCGGCTTGAGACAGGGACCTCCTATAATTCACCCCTCCACTTT. Residues: CASRLETGTSYNSPLHF.

In its sample, this clonotype was seen a few times. The rearrangement uses TRBV4-1 and TRBJ2-5; 8 bases align to TRBD2. The CDR3 spans 17 residues. V gave up 0 bases and J gave up 0 bases; unmatched junction bases: 6. Germline V lookup: CDR1 MGHRA, CDR2 YSYEKL. CDR3 amino acids: CASSQDLGGEDQETQYF. The CDR3 coding sequence is TGCGCCAGCAGCCAAGATCTCGGGGGGGAAGACCAAGAGACCCAGTACTTC.

This clonotype was picked up a small number of times. The gene calls are TRBV6-2 or TRBV6-3 and TRBJ2-3; the D is unclear. This CDR3 is built from 14 residues. From germline, CDR1 is MNHEY and CDR2 SVGEGT. The ends were cut back, 4 bases at V and 2 bases at J, with 10 bases in the middle. CDR3 DNA: TGTGCCAGCAGTTTCCTACCCTCCACAGATACGCAGTATTTT. Amino acid sequence: CASSFLPSTDTQYF.

This chain links TRBV7-2 with TRBJ1-2; D ambiguous. CDR1 and CDR2 (germline): SGHTA, FQGNSA. V lost 1 base, J lost 6 bases, and 15 bases lay in between. This CDR3 spans 15 amino acids. CDR3 DNA: TGTGCCAGCAGCTTAGAGCCTAGGTTTCGGGATGGCTACACCTTC. This translates into CASSLEPRFRDGYTF.

There are a few counts of this clonotype. The DNA for the CDR3 is TGTGCCAGCAGCCAAGCCCGGGGGCTGGGTCAGCCCCAGCATTTT. Protein product: CASSQARGLGQPQHF. The chain uses TRBV4-2 and TRBJ1-5; D might be TRBD1 (6 bases). This CDR3 region has 15 residues. Trimming cost V 1 base and J 6 bases, with 13 bases left between them. Germline CDR1 reads LGHNA; CDR2 reads YNFKEQ.

V and J are TRBV5-1 and TRBJ1-2; no reliable D call. V was cut by 5 bases and J by 2 bases, with 13 bases left in between. The CDR3 sequence is 14 residues long. Germline CDR1 SGHRS, CDR2 YFSETQ. The CDR3 nucleotides are TGCGCCAGCAGTTCGGGAATCCCAAACTATGGCTACACCTTC. Its protein product is CASSSGIPNYGYTF.

This clonotype occurred many times. The V and J genes are TRBV20-1 and TRBJ1-5; 7 nucleotides match TRBD1. V was pared by 0 bases and J by 4 bases, with 6 bases of the junction left unmatched. CDR3 size: 15 residues. Germline CDR1 reads DFQATT; CDR2 reads SNEGSKA (reference sequence). CDR3 DNA: TGCAGTGCTAGAGAGAGCACAGGGGTTAATCAGCCCCAGCATTTT. Its protein product is CSARESTGVNQPQHF.

This clonotype was picked up many times. The chain joins TRBV7-2 to TRBJ2-7, with 10 bases lining up with TRBD1. CDR1 is SGHTA and CDR2 is FQGNSA in the germline V gene. V lost 4 bases and J lost 2; bases outside the gene matches: 5. The CDR3 runs to 15 residues. This CDR3 reads CASSSPGTGAYEQYF. In DNA, the CDR3 is TGTGCCAGCAGCTCTCCCGGGACAGGGGCCTACGAGCAGTACTTC.

This rearrangement joins TRBV11-3 to TRBJ2-1; D tentatively reads TRBD1 or TRBD2 (6 bases each). The V and J ends lost 0 bases and 4 bases respectively, with 16 bases between them. This CDR3 has 17 amino acids. Germline V lookup: CDR1 SGHNT, CDR2 YENEEA. As DNA, the CDR3 is TGTGCCAGCAGCTTAGAGACAGGAGGGGGGTTATACAATGAGCAGTTCTTC. As protein: CASSLETGGGLYNEQFF.

A few counts support this clonotype. The V and J genes are TRBV20-1 and TRBJ2-2; D not resolved. Deletions cut 5 bases from V and 4 bases from J, with 8 bases between. Germline V gene lookup returns CDR1 DFQATT and CDR2 SNEGSKA (reference sequence). This CDR3 comprises 12 residues. As DNA, the CDR3 is TGCAGTGCTTTATATTCCACCGGGGAGCTGTTTTTT. It codes for CSALYSTGELFF.

This clonotype was seen only a few times. The CDR3 protein is CASSASTGPGEKLFF. In nucleotides, the CDR3 is TGTGCCAGCAGTGCCTCGACAGGGCCGGGGGAAAAACTGTTTTTT. This sequence joins TRBV25-1 and TRBJ1-4, with 7 bases identical to TRBD1. CDR1 and CDR2 from the germline V gene are MGHDK and SYGVNS. V shed 4 bases, J shed 8 bases, and the junction held 10 bases outside the gene matches. The CDR3 extends over 15 amino acids.

This clonotype showed up many times. This chain joins TRBV29-1 and TRBJ2-7, with 7 bases aligning to TRBD2. CDR1 SQVTM and CDR2 ANQGSEA come from the germline V gene. The CDR3 contains 13 residues. With 4 bases clipped from V and 1 base from J, the junction kept 4 bases outside the gene matches. The CDR3 reads CSVGGGLSYEQYF. CDR3 coding DNA: TGCAGCGTTGGGGGGGGACTTTCCTACGAGCAGTACTTC.

This clonotype was counted between two and nine times. The chain has TRBV7-2 and TRBJ2-1; TRBD1 matches at 7 bases. Looked up from germline, CDR1 is SGHTA and CDR2 is FQGNSA. This CDR3 is 16 amino acids long. The junction had 9 bases not matched to a gene; V was cut back by 1 base and J by 6 bases. DNA for the CDR3: TGTGCCAGCAGCTTAGGGTTTCAGGGGGTACGCAATGAGCAGTTCTTC. This translates into CASSLGFQGVRNEQFF.

The chain has TRBV12-3 or TRBV12-4 and TRBJ2-2; D is perhaps TRBD1 or TRBD2 (5 bases each). There are 16 residues in the CDR3. Trimming removed 6 bases from V and 7 bases from J, with 21 bases in between. The CDR3 DNA sequence: TGTGCCAGCAGCCCATCCATAGCAGGGAGTGGCGGGGAGCTGTTTTTT. The encoded protein is CASSPSIAGSGGELFF.

This sequence joins TRBV7-9 and TRBJ1-3; D unclear. Germline V gene data show CDR1 as SEHNR and CDR2 as FQNEAQ (reference sequence). CDR3 size: 13 residues. V lost 5 bases, J lost 3 bases, and 8 bases lay in between. The CDR3 bases are TGTGCCAGCAGCCTTCGACTTGGAAACACCATATATTTT. Translation gives CASSLRLGNTIYF.

There are a few counts of this clonotype. In DNA, the CDR3 is TGTGCCAGCAGCCTCATTAGGACTAGCGGGGGGACCCAGTACTTC. This encodes CASSLIRTSGGTQYF. The chain carries TRBV11-2 and TRBJ2-5, with TRBD2 matching over 13 bases. Germline V gives CDR1 SGHAT, CDR2 FQNNGV. The CDR3 consists of 15 residues. The junction had 7 bases not matched to a gene; V was cut back by 5 bases and J by 7 bases.

This clonotype has more than one count but fewer than ten. The chain combines TRBV27 with TRBJ1-5; D unclear. V was pared by 9 bases and J by 4 bases, with 19 bases between. CDR1 is MNHEY, CDR2 SMNVEV, per germline (reference sequence). This CDR3 comprises 15 residues. The CDR3 sequence is CASMVGPKANQPQHF. In DNA, the CDR3 is TGTGCCAGTATGGTAGGACCCAAAGCGAATCAGCCCCAGCATTTT.

In its sample, this clonotype was seen a few times. This chain connects TRBV5-1 to TRBJ2-1; D is ambiguous. Trimming removed 3 bases from V and 12 bases from J, with 19 bases in between. The CDR3 extends over 14 amino acids. Germline values: CDR1 SGHRS, CDR2 YFSETQ. CDR3 sequence reads: CASSSPDTSKGQFF. The CDR3 region has the DNA TGCGCCAGCAGCTCGCCCGACACGAGTAAGGGGCAGTTCTTC.

This clonotype was observed a few times. This rearrangement joins TRBV12-3 or TRBV12-4 to TRBJ2-2; 8 bases are shared with TRBD2. The CDR3 spans 15 residues. The V and J ends lost 6 bases and 4 bases, in that order; junction bases with no gene match: 7. CDR3 in amino acids: CASSLRLATTGELFF. The CDR3 DNA reads TGTGCCAGCAGCCTCAGACTAGCGACCACCGGGGAGCTGTTTTTT.

The rearrangement uses TRBV5-1 and TRBJ1-1; D unresolved. Germline V gives CDR1 SGHRS, CDR2 YFSETQ. The CDR3 runs to 13 residues. V gave up 4 bases and J gave up 9 bases, with 16 bases separating them. Here the CDR3 reads CASSPEAPIKAFF. In DNA form, the CDR3 reads TGCGCCAGCAGCCCGGAAGCTCCGATTAAAGCTTTCTTT.